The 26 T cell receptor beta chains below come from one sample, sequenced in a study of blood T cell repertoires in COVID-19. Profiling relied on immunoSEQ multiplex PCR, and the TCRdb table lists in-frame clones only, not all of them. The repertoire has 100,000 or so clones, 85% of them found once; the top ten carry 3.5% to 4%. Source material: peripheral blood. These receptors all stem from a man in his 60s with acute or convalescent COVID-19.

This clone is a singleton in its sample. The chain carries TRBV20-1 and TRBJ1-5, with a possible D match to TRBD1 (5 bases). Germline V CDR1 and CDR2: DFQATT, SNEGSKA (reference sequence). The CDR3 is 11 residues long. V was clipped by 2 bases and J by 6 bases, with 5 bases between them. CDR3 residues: CSARQGQPQHF. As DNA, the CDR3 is TGCAGTGCTAGACAGGGTCAGCCCCAGCATTTT.

The CDR3 loop is CSVWTSGIVSYEQYF. As DNA, the CDR3 is TGCAGCGTTTGGACTAGCGGGATTGTCTCCTACGAGCAGTACTTC. The V and J genes are TRBV29-1 and TRBJ2-7, with TRBD2 matching over 12 bases. The CDR3 covers 15 residues. After removal of 5 bases from V and 0 bases from J, the junction contained 5 bases not matched to a gene. The V gene's germline CDR1 is SQVTM and CDR2 ANQGSEA.

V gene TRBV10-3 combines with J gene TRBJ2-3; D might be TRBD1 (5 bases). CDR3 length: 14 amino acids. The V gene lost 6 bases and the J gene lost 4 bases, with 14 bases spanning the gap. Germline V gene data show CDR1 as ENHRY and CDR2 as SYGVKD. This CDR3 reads CAISVGDGPDTQYF. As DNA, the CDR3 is TGTGCCATCAGCGTAGGGGATGGGCCAGATACGCAGTATTTT.

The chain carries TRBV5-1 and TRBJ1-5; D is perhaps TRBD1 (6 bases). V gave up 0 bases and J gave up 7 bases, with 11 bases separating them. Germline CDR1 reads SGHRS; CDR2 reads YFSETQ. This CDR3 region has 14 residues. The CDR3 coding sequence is TGCGCCAGCAGCTTGGAGGGGGTAGGACAGCCCCAGCATTTT. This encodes CASSLEGVGQPQHF.

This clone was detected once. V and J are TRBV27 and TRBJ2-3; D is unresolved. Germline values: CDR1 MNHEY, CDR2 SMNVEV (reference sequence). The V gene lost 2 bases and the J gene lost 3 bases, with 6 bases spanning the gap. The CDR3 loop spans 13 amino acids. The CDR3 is CASSLVHTDTQYF. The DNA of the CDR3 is TGTGCCAGCAGTTTAGTCCATACAGATACGCAGTATTTT.

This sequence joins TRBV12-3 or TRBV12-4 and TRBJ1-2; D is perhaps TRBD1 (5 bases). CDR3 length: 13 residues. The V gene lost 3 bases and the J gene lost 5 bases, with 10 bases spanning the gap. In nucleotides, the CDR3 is TGTGCCAGCAGTTTCCGGACATCATATGGCTACACCTTC. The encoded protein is CASSFRTSYGYTF.

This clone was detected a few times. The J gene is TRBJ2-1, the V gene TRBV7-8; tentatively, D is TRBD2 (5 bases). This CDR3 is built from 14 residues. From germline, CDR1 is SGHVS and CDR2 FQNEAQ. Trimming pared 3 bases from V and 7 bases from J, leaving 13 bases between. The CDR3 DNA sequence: TGTGCCAGCAGCTTTCCCGGGGAAGGGAATGAGCAGTTCTTC. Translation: CASSFPGEGNEQFF.

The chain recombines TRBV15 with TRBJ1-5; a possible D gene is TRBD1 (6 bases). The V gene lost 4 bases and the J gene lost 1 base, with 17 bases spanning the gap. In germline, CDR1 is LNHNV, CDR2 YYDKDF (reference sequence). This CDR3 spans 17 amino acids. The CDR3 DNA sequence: TGTGCCACCAGCATGGTACAGGGAACAATCAGCAATCAGCCCCAGCATTTT. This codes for CATSMVQGTISNQPQHF.

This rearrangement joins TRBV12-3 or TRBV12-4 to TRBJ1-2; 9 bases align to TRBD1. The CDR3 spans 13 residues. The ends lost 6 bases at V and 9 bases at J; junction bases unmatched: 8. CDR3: CASSPTGGTSYTF. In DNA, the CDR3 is TGTGCCAGCAGCCCGACAGGGGGAACAAGCTACACCTTC.

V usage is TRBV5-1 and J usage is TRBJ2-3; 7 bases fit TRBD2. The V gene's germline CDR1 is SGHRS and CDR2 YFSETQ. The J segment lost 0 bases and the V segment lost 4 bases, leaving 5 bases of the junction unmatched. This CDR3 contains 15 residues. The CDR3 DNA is TGCGCCAGCAGCCCCGGACTAGGTAGCACAGATACGCAGTATTTT. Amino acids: CASSPGLGSTDTQYF.

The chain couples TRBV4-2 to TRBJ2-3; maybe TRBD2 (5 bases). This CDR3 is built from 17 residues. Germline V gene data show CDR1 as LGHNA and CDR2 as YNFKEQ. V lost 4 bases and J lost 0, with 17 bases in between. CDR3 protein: CASSPNWGAASTDTQYF. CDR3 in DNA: TGTGCCAGCAGCCCAAACTGGGGAGCGGCTAGCACAGATACGCAGTATTTT.

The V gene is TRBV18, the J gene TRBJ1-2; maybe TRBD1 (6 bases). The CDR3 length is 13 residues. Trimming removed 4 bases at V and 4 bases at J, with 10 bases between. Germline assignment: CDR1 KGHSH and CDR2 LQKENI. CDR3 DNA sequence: TGTGCCAGCTCACTCCGGGACACCTATGGCTACACCTTC. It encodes CASSLRDTYGYTF.

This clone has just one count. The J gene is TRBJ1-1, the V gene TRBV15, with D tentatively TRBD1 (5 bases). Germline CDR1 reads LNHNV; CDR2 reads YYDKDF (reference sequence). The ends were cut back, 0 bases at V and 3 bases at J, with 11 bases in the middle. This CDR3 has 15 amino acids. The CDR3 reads CATSRDYSGDTEAFF. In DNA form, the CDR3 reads TGTGCCACCAGCAGAGATTATTCGGGGGACACTGAAGCTTTCTTT.

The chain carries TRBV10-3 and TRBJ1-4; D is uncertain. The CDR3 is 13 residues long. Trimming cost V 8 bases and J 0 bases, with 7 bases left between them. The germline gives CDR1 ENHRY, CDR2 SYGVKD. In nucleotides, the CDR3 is TGTGCCATCGGGCGTTCAACTAATGAAAAACTGTTTTTT. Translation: CAIGRSTNEKLFF.

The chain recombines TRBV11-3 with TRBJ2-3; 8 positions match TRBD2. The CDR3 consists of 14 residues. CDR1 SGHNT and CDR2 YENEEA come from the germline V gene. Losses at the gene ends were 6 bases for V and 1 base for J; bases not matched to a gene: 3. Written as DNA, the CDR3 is TGTGCCAGCAGTCGCGGGGGGCGCACAGATACGCAGTATTTT. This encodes CASSRGGRTDTQYF.

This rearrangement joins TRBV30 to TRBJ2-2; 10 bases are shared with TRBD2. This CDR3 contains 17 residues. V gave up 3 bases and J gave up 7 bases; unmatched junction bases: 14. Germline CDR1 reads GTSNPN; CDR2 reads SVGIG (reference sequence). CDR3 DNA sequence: TGTGCCTGGAGAGTTCTAGCGGGAGCACGATTTGGCGGGGAGCTGTTTTTT. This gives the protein CAWRVLAGARFGGELFF.

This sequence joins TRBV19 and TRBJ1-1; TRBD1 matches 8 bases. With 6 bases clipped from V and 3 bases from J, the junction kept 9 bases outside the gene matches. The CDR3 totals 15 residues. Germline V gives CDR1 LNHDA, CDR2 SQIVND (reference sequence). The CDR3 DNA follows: TGTGCCAGTAGCGCGAACAGGGGGGGAGACACTGAAGCTTTCTTT. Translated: CASSANRGGDTEAFF.

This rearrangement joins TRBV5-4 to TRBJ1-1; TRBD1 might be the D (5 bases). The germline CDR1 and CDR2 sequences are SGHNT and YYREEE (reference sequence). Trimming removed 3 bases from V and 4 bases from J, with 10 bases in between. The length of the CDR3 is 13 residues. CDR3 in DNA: TGTGCCAGCAGCTCCAAAAGGGGCACTGAAGCTTTCTTT. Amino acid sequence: CASSSKRGTEAFF.

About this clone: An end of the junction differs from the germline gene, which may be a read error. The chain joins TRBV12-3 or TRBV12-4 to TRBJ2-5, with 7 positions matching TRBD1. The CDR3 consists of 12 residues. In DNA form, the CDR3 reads TGTGCCAGCAGTACTTTCGGGACAGCCCCGGACTTC. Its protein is CASSTFGTAPDF.

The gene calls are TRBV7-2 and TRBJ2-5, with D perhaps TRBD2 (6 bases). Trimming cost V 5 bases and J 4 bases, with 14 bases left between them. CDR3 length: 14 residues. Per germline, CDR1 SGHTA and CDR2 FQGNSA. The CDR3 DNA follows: TGTGCCAGCAGCCCCCGGGGCGGGACAGAGACCCAGTACTTC. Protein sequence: CASSPRGGTETQYF.

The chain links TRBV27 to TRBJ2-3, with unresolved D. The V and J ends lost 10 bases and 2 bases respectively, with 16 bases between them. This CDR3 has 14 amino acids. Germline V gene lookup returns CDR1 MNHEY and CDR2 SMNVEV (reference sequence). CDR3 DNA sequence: TGTGCCACCAAAGAAATAACTGACACAGATACGCAGTATTTT. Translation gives CATKEITDTDTQYF.

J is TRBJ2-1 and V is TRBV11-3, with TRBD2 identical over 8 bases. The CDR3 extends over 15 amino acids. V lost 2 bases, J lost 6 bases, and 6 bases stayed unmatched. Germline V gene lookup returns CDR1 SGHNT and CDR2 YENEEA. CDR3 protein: CASSLTGLVLNEQFF. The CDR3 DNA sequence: TGTGCCAGCAGCTTAACGGGACTAGTGCTCAATGAGCAGTTCTTC.

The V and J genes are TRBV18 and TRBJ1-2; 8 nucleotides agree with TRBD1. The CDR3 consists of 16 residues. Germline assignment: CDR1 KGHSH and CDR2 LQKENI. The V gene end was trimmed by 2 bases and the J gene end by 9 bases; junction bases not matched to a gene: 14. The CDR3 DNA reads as TGTGCCAGCTCACCATCTACTCAGGGGGCGCTCAAGAGCTACACCTTC. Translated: CASSPSTQGALKSYTF. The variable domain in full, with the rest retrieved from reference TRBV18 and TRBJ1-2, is NAGVMQNPRHLVRRRGQEARLRCSPMKGHSHVYWYRQLPEEGLKFMVYLQKENIIDESGMPKERFSAEFPKEGPSILRIQQVVRGDSAAYFCASSPSTQGALKSYTFGSGTRLTVV.

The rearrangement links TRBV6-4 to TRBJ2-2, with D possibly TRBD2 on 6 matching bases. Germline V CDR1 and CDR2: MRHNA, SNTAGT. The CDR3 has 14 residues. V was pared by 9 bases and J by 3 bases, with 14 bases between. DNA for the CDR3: TGTGCCAGTAAACGGGAGATAGACACCGGGGAGCTGTTTTTT. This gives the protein CASKREIDTGELFF.

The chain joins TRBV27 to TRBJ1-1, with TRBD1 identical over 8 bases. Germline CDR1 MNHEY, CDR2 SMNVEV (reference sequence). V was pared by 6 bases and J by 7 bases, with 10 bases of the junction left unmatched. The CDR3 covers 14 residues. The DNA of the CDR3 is TGTGCCAGCAGCGCAGGGGGCGCTTACGGTGAAGCTTTCTTT. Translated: CASSAGGAYGEAFF.

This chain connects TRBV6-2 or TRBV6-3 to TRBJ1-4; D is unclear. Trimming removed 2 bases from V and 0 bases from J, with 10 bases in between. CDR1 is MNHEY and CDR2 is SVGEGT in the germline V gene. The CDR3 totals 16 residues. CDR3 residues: CASSYEAPTTNEKLFF. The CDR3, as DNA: TGTGCCAGCAGTTACGAAGCCCCTACAACTAATGAAAAACTGTTTTTT.